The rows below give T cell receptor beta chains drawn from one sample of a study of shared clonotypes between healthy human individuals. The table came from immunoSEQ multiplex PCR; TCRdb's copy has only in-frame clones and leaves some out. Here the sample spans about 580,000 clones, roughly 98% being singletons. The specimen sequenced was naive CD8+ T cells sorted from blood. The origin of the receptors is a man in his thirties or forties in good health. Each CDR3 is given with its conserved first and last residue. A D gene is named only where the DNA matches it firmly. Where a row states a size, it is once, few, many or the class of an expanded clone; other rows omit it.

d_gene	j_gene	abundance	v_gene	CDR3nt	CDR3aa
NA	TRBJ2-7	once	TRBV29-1	TGCAGCGTCACATTCCAGGGGGGTGAGCAGTACTTC	CSVTFQGGEQYF
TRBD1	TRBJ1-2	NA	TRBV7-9	TGTGCCAGCAGTCAAGGGACAGACTATGGCTACACCTTC	CASSQGTDYGYTF
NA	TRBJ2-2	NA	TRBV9	TGTGCCAGCAGCGTGGGTGGGGGCACCGGGGAGCTGTTTTTT	CASSVGGGTGELFF
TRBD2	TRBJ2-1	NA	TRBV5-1	TGCGCCAGCAGCTTGGTAGTGGGACTAGCGTCCTACAATGAGCAGTTCTTC	CASSLVVGLASYNEQFF
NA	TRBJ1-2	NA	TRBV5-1	TGCGCCAGCAGCCGTGACAGTCTGCCGGGGAGTGGCTACACCTTC	CASSRDSLPGSGYTF
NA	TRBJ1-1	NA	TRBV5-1	TGCGCCAGCAGCTTGGCGCAGGGTCTGAACACTGAAGCTTTCTTT	CASSLAQGLNTEAFF
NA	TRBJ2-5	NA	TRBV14	TGTGCCAGCAGCCCCTGGTCCTTGTGGGAGACCCAGTACTTC	CASSPWSLWETQYF
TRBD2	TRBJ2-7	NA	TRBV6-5	TGTGCCAGCAATTCCGGGACTAGCCCCGCCGGAGGACAGTACTTC	CASNSGTSPAGGQYF
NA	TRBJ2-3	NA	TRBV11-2	TGTGCCAGCAGCTCTGCCGAGAAAGGCACAGATACGCAGTATTTT	CASSSAEKGTDTQYF
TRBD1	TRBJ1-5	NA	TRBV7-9	TGTGCCAGCAGCTCCGGACAGGGGATCCATAGCAATCAGCCCCAGCATTTT	CASSSGQGIHSNQPQHF
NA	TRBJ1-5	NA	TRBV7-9	TGTGCCAGCAGTTGGGACCGGGACATAGATCCTCAGCCCCAGCATTTT	CASSWDRDIDPQPQHF
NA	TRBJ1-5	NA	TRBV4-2	TGTGCCAGCAGACCCAGGACAGATAGCAATCAGCCCCAGCATTTT	CASRPRTDSNQPQHF
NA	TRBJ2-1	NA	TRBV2	TGTGCCAGCAGACCGGTGCCTGGCTCCTACAATGAGCAGTTCTTC	CASRPVPGSYNEQFF
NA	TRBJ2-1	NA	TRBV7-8	TGTGCCAGCAGCTTAGTTGAAGGCCACGCCGCCTACAATGAGCAGTTCTTC	CASSLVEGHAAYNEQFF
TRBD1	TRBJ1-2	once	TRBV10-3	TGTGCCATCTTCCCGACAGGGAATTATGGCTACACCTTC	CAIFPTGNYGYTF
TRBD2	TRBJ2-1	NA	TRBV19	TGTGCCAGTAGTGTTCTAGCGGGAGGGCCCTACAATGAGCAGTTCTTC	CASSVLAGGPYNEQFF
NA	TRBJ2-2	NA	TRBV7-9	TGTGCCAGCAGAATAACGACCGGGGAGCTGTTTTTT	CASRITTGELFF
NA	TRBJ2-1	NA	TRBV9	TGTGCCAGCAGCCCCCGGGACTTTATTGGGGAGCAGTTCTTC	CASSPRDFIGEQFF
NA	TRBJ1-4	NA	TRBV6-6	TGTGCCAGCAGTTACCCGGCAGGGGCTAATGAAAAACTGTTTTTT	CASSYPAGANEKLFF
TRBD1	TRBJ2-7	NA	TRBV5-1	TGCGCCAGCAGCCATCGACAGGGGCGGGACGAGCAGTACTTC	CASSHRQGRDEQYF
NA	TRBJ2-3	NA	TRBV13	TGTGCCAGCAGCTTGGGCCTCACAGATACGCAGTATTTT	CASSLGLTDTQYF
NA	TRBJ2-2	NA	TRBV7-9	TGTGCCAGCAGCTCGAAAGGTACCGGGGAGCTGTTTTTT	CASSSKGTGELFF
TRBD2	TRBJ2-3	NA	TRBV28	TGTGCCAGCAGTTTGGTAGACCCGCGGGGTAGCGGGAGTACAGATACGCAGTATTTT	CASSLVDPRGSGSTDTQYF
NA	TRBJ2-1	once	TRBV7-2	TGTGCCAGCAGCCCCCTTCAAGGTACCTACAATGAGCAGTTCTTC	CASSPLQGTYNEQFF
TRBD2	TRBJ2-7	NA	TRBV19	TGTGCCAGTAGTAACCGGGGGGTCCCCCACGAGCAGTACTTC	CASSNRGVPHEQYF
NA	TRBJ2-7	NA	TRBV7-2	TGTGCCAGCAGCTTATTCGAAGAATTAACCTACGAGCAGTACTTC	CASSLFEELTYEQYF
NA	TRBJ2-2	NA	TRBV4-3	TGCGCCAGCAGCCTGCGGGGCGCCGGGGAGCTGTTTTTT	CASSLRGAGELFF
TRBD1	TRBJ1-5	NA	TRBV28	TGTGCCAGCAGTTTGGACAGGGGACAGCCCCAGCATTTT	CASSLDRGQPQHF
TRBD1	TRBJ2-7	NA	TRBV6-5	TGTGCCAGCAGCCACATGGGACAGGGGACCTACGAGCAGTACTTC	CASSHMGQGTYEQYF
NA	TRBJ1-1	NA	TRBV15	TGTGCCACCAGCAGAGGTCAGGGGATGAACACTGAAGCTTTCTTT	CATSRGQGMNTEAFF
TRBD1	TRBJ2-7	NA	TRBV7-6	TGTGCCAGCAGCCCCAGCGGTCAGGGGGCGGGCGAGCAGTACTTC	CASSPSGQGAGEQYF
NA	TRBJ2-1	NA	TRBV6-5	TGTGCCAGCAGTTCGAACTCCTACAATGAGCAGTTCTTC	CASSSNSYNEQFF
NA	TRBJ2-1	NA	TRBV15	TGTGCCACCAGCAGGTCCCGGGTCGTAGGAAGAGAAGGTAATGAGCAGTTCTTC	CATSRSRVVGREGNEQFF
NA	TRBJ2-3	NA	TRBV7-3	TGTGCCAGCAGCGATACTAGCACAGATACGCAGTATTTT	CASSDTSTDTQYF
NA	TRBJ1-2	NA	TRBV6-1	TGTGCCAGCAGTTTATGGCCTGTAGGGTACACCTTC	CASSLWPVGYTF
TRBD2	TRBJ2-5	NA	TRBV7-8	TGTGCCAGCAGTTCCGGGACTAGGGAACAAGAGACCCAGTACTTC	CASSSGTREQETQYF
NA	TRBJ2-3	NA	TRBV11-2	TGTGCCAGCAGCAAGCAGGGGTATGATAGCACAGATACGCAGTATTTT	CASSKQGYDSTDTQYF
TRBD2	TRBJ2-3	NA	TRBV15	TGTGCCACCAGCACCCCTAGCGGGGGCACAGATACGCAGTATTTT	CATSTPSGGTDTQYF
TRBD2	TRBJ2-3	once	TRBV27	TGTGCCAGCAGTTTATACATGGTGCGGGAGGTCACAGATACGCAGTATTTT	CASSLYMVREVTDTQYF
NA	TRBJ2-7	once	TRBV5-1	TGCGCCAGCAGCTCCGTAGGGGGGAGCCCCTACGAGCAGTACTTC	CASSSVGGSPYEQYF
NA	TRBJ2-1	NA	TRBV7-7	TGTGCCAGCAGCTTAGCCCTATCCAGCGAGCAGTTCTTC	CASSLALSSEQFF
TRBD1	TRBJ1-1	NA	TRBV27	TGTGCCAGCAGTCCGCAACAGGGGGCGGGCACTGAAGCTTTCTTT	CASSPQQGAGTEAFF
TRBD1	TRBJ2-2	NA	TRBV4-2	TGTGCCAGCAGCCACCTGGACAGGGTTGACACCGGGGAGCTGTTTTTT	CASSHLDRVDTGELFF
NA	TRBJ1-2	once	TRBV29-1	TGCAGCGCCAATGAGAGGCATGGCTACACCTTC	CSANERHGYTF
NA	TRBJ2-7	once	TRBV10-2	TGCGCCAGCAGTGTGAGAGCGTTGTACTACGAGCAGTACTTC	CASSVRALYYEQYF
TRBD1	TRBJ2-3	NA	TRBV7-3	TGTGCCAGCAGCTTAGGGCCGGGACAGTACCCAGATACGCAGTATTTT	CASSLGPGQYPDTQYF
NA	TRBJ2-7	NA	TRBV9	TGTGCCAGCAGCGTAGGACTCTTAGGCTCCTACGAGCAGTACTTC	CASSVGLLGSYEQYF
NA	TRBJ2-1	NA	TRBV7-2	TGTGCCAGCAGCCCGTCCCAGCGGGCTCTAGGCAATGAGCAGTTCTTC	CASSPSQRALGNEQFF
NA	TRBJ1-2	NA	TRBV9	TGTGCCAGCAGCGTCTACCTACAGGGAGGTGGCTACACCTTC	CASSVYLQGGGYTF
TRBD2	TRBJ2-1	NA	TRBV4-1	TGCGCCAGCAGCCAAGATAGCGGGAGGGCCGCTGAGCAGTTCTTC	CASSQDSGRAAEQFF
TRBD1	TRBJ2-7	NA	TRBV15	TGTGCCACCAGCAGAGATAAAGGTCAGGGGGTTGTGGACGAGCAGTACTTC	CATSRDKGQGVVDEQYF
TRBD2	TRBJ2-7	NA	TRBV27	TGTGCCAGCAGTCTCGCGGGACTACTCGTTGGGGAGCAGTACTTC	CASSLAGLLVGEQYF
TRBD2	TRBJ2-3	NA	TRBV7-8	TGTGCCAGCAGCTTATTGAGGGAGGGCAATTCTAGGGATACGCAGTATTTT	CASSLLREGNSRDTQYF